The 30 T cell receptor beta chains below come from one sample, sequenced in a study of blood T cell repertoires in COVID-19 (dated by TCRdb to 2019 to 2021). The library was made by the immunoSEQ multiplex PCR assay. In its TCRdb copy, this immuneACCESS table keeps in-frame sequences only and misses some clones. Where compared with another copy, unresolved V genes explain less than half of these, and the others have no known cause. This sample has around 190,000 clones in its table, and nearly 90% of those were observed once. Of the sample, 15% to 20% is held by the ten largest clones. Sequencing input: peripheral blood. The receptors come from a man in his fifties or sixties with COVID-19, enrolled during active disease.

To note about this clone: Other nucleotide sequences in the sample specify the same CDR3. This chain joins TRBV6-5 and TRBJ2-1; D unresolved. Germline V CDR1 and CDR2: MNHEY, SVGAGI. This CDR3 is built from 11 residues. Between the trimmed V and J ends, which lost 7 bases and 2 bases, there was a span of 3 bases. In DNA form, the CDR3 reads TGTGCCAGCACCACCTACAATGAGCAGTTCTTC. It codes for CASTTYNEQFF.

V gene TRBV30 combines with J gene TRBJ1-5; unclear D gene. V lost 2 bases to trimming and J lost 0 bases, with 5 bases between them. The V gene's germline CDR1 is GTSNPN and CDR2 SVGIG (reference sequence). The CDR3 totals 13 residues. The CDR3 here is CAWSPDSNQPQHF. DNA of the CDR3: TGTGCCTGGAGTCCAGATAGCAATCAGCCCCAGCATTTT.

V gene TRBV10-3 combines with J gene TRBJ2-7; TRBD1 matches at 8 bases. With 3 bases clipped from V and 2 bases from J, the junction kept 15 bases outside the gene matches. The CDR3 totals 18 residues. Germline V CDR1 and CDR2: ENHRY, SYGVKD. In DNA, the CDR3 is TGTGCCATCAGTGATAATAACAGGGCTAACAGGGGGACCTACGAGCAGTACTTC. Translation gives CAISDNNRANRGTYEQYF.

This chain connects TRBV27 to TRBJ2-3, with TRBD2 identical over 10 bases. CDR3 length: 18 amino acids. The V and J ends lost 6 bases and 6 bases, in that order; junction bases with no gene match: 18. CDR1 MNHEY and CDR2 SMNVEV come from the germline V gene (reference sequence). This CDR3 is CASSSMGSGRGRWDTQYF. For the CDR3, the DNA is TGTGCCAGCAGCTCAATGGGCAGCGGGAGGGGAAGGTGGGATACGCAGTATTTT.

V gene TRBV19 combines with J gene TRBJ1-2; D may be TRBD1 (5 bases). Germline loops: CDR1 LNHDA, CDR2 SQIVND (reference sequence). CDR3 length: 16 amino acids. Trimming pared 7 bases from V and 3 bases from J, leaving 21 bases between. The CDR3 DNA is TGTGCCAGTACCGAGTACAAGGGGCCGGGGGACTATGGCTACACCTTC. It specifies CASTEYKGPGDYGYTF. Combining the CDR3 with reference TRBV19 and TRBJ1-2 gives the whole variable domain DGGITQSPKYLFRKEGQNVTLSCEQNLNHDAMYWYRQDPGQGLRLIYYSQIVNDFQKGDIAEGYSVSREKKESFPLTVTSAQKNPTAFYLCASTEYKGPGDYGYTFGSGTRLTVV.

This clone was observed a single time. CDR3: CASSINNEQFF. CDR3 in DNA: TGTGCCAGTAGTATTAACAATGAGCAGTTCTTC. The J gene is TRBJ2-1, the V gene TRBV19; no definite D call. Germline values: CDR1 LNHDA, CDR2 SQIVND (reference sequence). Between the trimmed V and J ends, which lost 3 bases and 5 bases, there was a span of 2 bases. There are 11 residues in the CDR3.

The genes are TRBV7-2 and TRBJ2-3, with 8 bases matching TRBD2. Germline V lookup: CDR1 SGHTA, CDR2 FQGNSA. This CDR3 region has 16 residues. With 0 bases clipped from V and 4 bases from J, the junction kept 6 bases outside the gene matches. The DNA for the CDR3 is TGTGCCAGCAGCTTAGCGGAAAGCGGGGGCGCAGATACGCAGTATTTT. Translated, it gives CASSLAESGGADTQYF.

The chain carries TRBV24-1 and TRBJ2-1, with 11 bases matching TRBD1. The CDR3 contains 14 residues. The J segment lost 6 bases and the V segment lost 8 bases, leaving 5 bases of the junction unmatched. Per the germline V gene, CDR1 is KGHDR and CDR2 is SFDVKD. For the CDR3, the DNA is TGTGCCACCACCTCCGGGACAGGGGGCAATGAGCAGTTCTTC. As protein: CATTSGTGGNEQFF.

In nucleotides, the CDR3 is TGTGCCAGCAGCCAAGGACAGTACACCGGGGAGCTGTTTTTT. Its translation: CASSQGQYTGELFF. The chain is built from TRBV3-1 (or the pseudogene TRBV3-2) and TRBJ2-2, with D possibly TRBD1 on 5 matching bases. The CDR3 loop spans 14 amino acids. V gave up 1 base and J gave up 3 bases, with 6 bases separating them. From germline, CDR1 is LGHDT and CDR2 YNNKEL (reference sequence).

V gene TRBV27 combines with J gene TRBJ1-6; TRBD1 is a possible D gene (6 bases). CDR3 length equals 16 residues. Trimming shortened V by 0 bases and J by 9 bases, and 15 bases separated the two germline ends. In germline, CDR1 is MNHEY, CDR2 SMNVEV (reference sequence). The CDR3 DNA reads TGTGCCAGCAGTTTATCGTCTGGGGGCTTGGGTTCACCCCTCCACTTT. This gives the protein CASSLSSGGLGSPLHF.

The DNA for the CDR3 is TGCAGCGTTGTGGCGGGAGTATTTTTGGGGGGTACGCAGTATTTT. It specifies CSVVAGVFLGGTQYF. The chain links TRBV29-1 to TRBJ2-3; TRBD2 matches 7 bases. V dropped 4 bases and J dropped 8; count of bases not matched to a gene: 15. The germline gives CDR1 SQVTM, CDR2 ANQGSEA. This CDR3 region has 15 residues.

This clone was seen at least ten times. This rearrangement joins TRBV5-1 to TRBJ2-2; possibly TRBD1 for D (6 bases). CDR1 SGHRS and CDR2 YFSETQ come from the germline V gene. The CDR3 covers 16 residues. Trimming stripped 4 bases from V and 0 bases from J, with 13 bases between. This CDR3 reads CASSQQGRTNTGELFF. In DNA, the CDR3 is TGCGCCAGCAGCCAACAGGGACGGACGAACACCGGGGAGCTGTTTTTT.

This clone was seen a few times. V gene TRBV15 combines with J gene TRBJ2-2; 8 nucleotides align to TRBD2. This CDR3 spans 14 amino acids. Germline assignment: CDR1 LNHNV and CDR2 YYDKDF (reference sequence). The trim removed 3 bases at V and 6 bases at J, leaving 3 bases unmatched. CDR3 loop: CATSSGRAAGELFF. The CDR3 nucleotides read TGTGCCACCAGCAGCGGGAGGGCAGCCGGGGAGCTGTTTTTT.

This clone was seen just once. The gene calls are TRBV27 and TRBJ1-6; no firm D call. Per the germline V gene, CDR1 is MNHEY and CDR2 is SMNVEV (reference sequence). V lost 3 bases and J 8 bases, leaving 14 bases between the germline ends. The CDR3 length is 15 residues. The CDR3 DNA sequence: TGTGCCAGCAGTTTTATGAGTACCGGTGATTCACCCCTCCACTTT. Translated: CASSFMSTGDSPLHF.

The table lists this clone with a count of one. This rearrangement joins TRBV10-3 to TRBJ1-5; possible D gene TRBD1, 6 bases. V was pared by 10 bases and J by 3 bases, with 13 bases between. The CDR3 covers 13 residues. Germline CDR1 reads ENHRY; CDR2 reads SYGVKD. CDR3 sequence: CATSGEVNQPQHF. CDR3 nucleotide sequence: TGTGCCACCTCAGGGGAAGTCAATCAGCCCCAGCATTTT.

On this clone: One end of the junction fails to match germline, which may point to a read error. This chain connects TRBV7-7 to TRBJ2-1, with 15 bases fitting TRBD2. This CDR3 is 20 amino acids long. CDR1 and CDR2 (germline): SSHAT, FNYEAQ (reference sequence). Here the CDR3 reads CASSLGPGLAGGRTDNEQFF. The DNA of the CDR3 is TGTGCTAGCAGCTTAGGACCGGGACTAGCGGGAGGCAGGACAGACAATGAGCAGTTCTTC.

This chain connects TRBV5-4 to TRBJ2-5; D is ambiguous. In germline, CDR1 is SGHNT, CDR2 YYREEE (reference sequence). The V and J ends lost 0 bases and 4 bases respectively, with 13 bases between them. This CDR3 is built from 15 residues. CDR3 amino acids: CASSLDPYPGETQYF. The CDR3 DNA reads as TGTGCCAGCAGCTTGGACCCCTACCCGGGAGAGACCCAGTACTTC.

The chain joins TRBV18 to TRBJ2-7, with D tentatively TRBD1 (5 bases). Per germline, CDR1 KGHSH and CDR2 LQKENI. V lost 8 bases and J 4 bases, leaving 18 bases between the germline ends. The CDR3 length is 14 residues. This chain's CDR3 is CASRPGRAQYEQYF. CDR3 nucleotides: TGTGCCAGCCGACCCGGCAGGGCGCAATACGAGCAGTACTTC.

This sequence joins TRBV7-2 and TRBJ1-5; the match to TRBD1 covers 8 bases. Germline V gene data show CDR1 as SGHTA and CDR2 as FQGNSA. The CDR3 runs to 16 residues. V dropped 1 base and J dropped 5; count of bases not matched to a gene: 7. The CDR3 region has the DNA TGTGCCAGCAGCTTAGTCGCGACAGGGGTTGATCAGCCCCAGCATTTT. Amino acids: CASSLVATGVDQPQHF.

The chain carries TRBV9 and TRBJ2-1; 9 nucleotides align to TRBD1. J gave up 6 bases and V 2 bases, and 9 bases lay outside the gene matches. The V gene's germline CDR1 is SGDLS and CDR2 YYNGEE. The CDR3 spans 16 residues. The chain's CDR3 is CASSVPSGTGSNEQFF. The CDR3 region has the DNA TGTGCCAGCAGCGTCCCGTCCGGGACAGGGTCCAATGAGCAGTTCTTC. The full variable domain, its missing parts supplied by reference TRBV9 and TRBJ2-1, is DSGVTQTPKHLITATGQRVTLRCSPRSGDLSVYWYQQSLDQGLQFLIQYYNGEERAKGNILERFSAQQFPDLHSELNLSSLELGDSALYFCASSVPSGTGSNEQFFGPGTRLTVL.

The rearrangement joins TRBV11-2 to TRBJ2-7; D possibly corresponds to TRBD1 (6 bases). In germline, CDR1 is SGHAT, CDR2 FQNNGV. Between the trimmed V and J ends, which lost 5 bases and 6 bases, there was a span of 11 bases. The CDR3 is made up of 12 amino acids. The CDR3 region has the DNA TGTGCCAGCAGCCAAGGACAGATCGAGCAGTACTTC. It translates to CASSQGQIEQYF.

This clone was seen a single time. J is TRBJ2-2 and V is TRBV18; weak D call: TRBD2 (5 bases). The V gene's germline CDR1 is KGHSH and CDR2 LQKENI. V dropped 2 bases and J dropped 0 bases, with 10 bases sitting between them. The CDR3 runs to 16 residues. The DNA of the CDR3 is TGTGCCAGCTCACCATTCCGCGGGCCGAACACCGGGGAGCTGTTTTTT. Translation: CASSPFRGPNTGELFF.

The chain has TRBV19 and TRBJ2-1; D remains unclear. CDR1 is LNHDA and CDR2 is SQIVND in the germline V gene (reference sequence). V lost 7 bases to trimming and J lost 9 bases, with 19 bases between them. The CDR3 loop spans 14 amino acids. In DNA form, the CDR3 reads TGTGCCAGTACCTATGGTCACTCCAATGGTGAGCAGTTCTTC. Translating it yields CASTYGHSNGEQFF.

The chain recombines TRBV15 with TRBJ1-1; D perhaps matches TRBD1 (5 bases). The CDR3 sequence is 14 residues long. CDR1 is LNHNV and CDR2 is YYDKDF in the germline V gene (reference sequence). Trimming took 6 bases from V and 4 from J, leaving 15 bases between them. The CDR3 spells CATRNSRGVTEAFF. In nucleotides, the CDR3 is TGTGCCACCAGGAATTCCCGGGGGGTCACTGAAGCTTTCTTT. Full variable domain (outside the CDR3, taken from reference TRBV15 and TRBJ1-1): DAMVIQNPRYQVTQFGKPVTLSCSQTLNHNVMYWYQQKSSQAPKLLFHYYDKDFNNEADTPDNFQSRRPNTSFCFLDIRSPGLGDTAMYLCATRNSRGVTEAFFGQGTRLTVV.

This clone was recorded once. The V gene is TRBV6-6, the J gene TRBJ2-2; D uncertain. The CDR3 has 14 amino acids. CDR1 MNHNY and CDR2 SVGAGI come from the germline V gene (reference sequence). The V and J ends lost 5 bases and 6 bases respectively, with 13 bases between them. The CDR3 DNA is TGTGCCAGCAGTACCAAAGGAGCACCCGGGGAGCTGTTTTTT. Its protein is CASSTKGAPGELFF.

The genes are TRBV30 and TRBJ1-2; a weak D match, TRBD1 (6 bases). This CDR3 has 13 residues. Trimming removed 2 bases at V and 2 bases at J, with 9 bases between. The V gene's germline CDR1 is GTSNPN and CDR2 SVGIG (reference sequence). Here the CDR3 reads CAWSFTGNYGYTF. The CDR3 DNA follows: TGTGCCTGGAGTTTTACAGGGAACTATGGCTACACCTTC. The full variable domain, its missing parts supplied by reference TRBV30 and TRBJ1-2, is SQTIHQWPATLVQPVGSPLSLECTVEGTSNPNLYWYRQAAGRGLQLLFYSVGIGQISSEVPQNLSASRPQDRQFILSSKKLLLSDSGFYLCAWSFTGNYGYTFGSGTRLTVV.

V gene TRBV19 combines with J gene TRBJ1-1; D possibly corresponds to TRBD1 (5 bases). The CDR3 loop spans 13 amino acids. Trimming left V 4 bases short and J 2 bases short, with 8 bases between. CDR1 LNHDA and CDR2 SQIVND come from the germline V gene (reference sequence). CDR3 nucleotides: TGTGCCAGTAGTACCCAGGGAAACACTGAAGCTTTCTTT. Its translation: CASSTQGNTEAFF.

V usage is TRBV6-6 and J usage is TRBJ2-2; 10 bases fit TRBD2. After removal of 5 bases from V and 6 bases from J, the junction contained 12 bases not matched to a gene. Germline V CDR1 and CDR2: MNHNY, SVGAGI (reference sequence). The CDR3 has 17 residues. CDR3 nucleotide sequence: TGTGCCAGCAGTCAGGGCTTCGGACTAGCGGAGGCCGGGGAGCTGTTTTTT. Translating it yields CASSQGFGLAEAGELFF.

The rearrangement uses TRBV5-4 and TRBJ2-1; the match to TRBD2 covers 8 bases. Germline CDR1 and CDR2: SGHNT and YYREEE (reference sequence). J was trimmed by 5 bases and V by 3 bases; bases with no gene match: 7. The CDR3 spans 15 residues. As DNA, the CDR3 is TGTGCCAGCAGCTCACACGCGCGGGGGGACAATGAGCAGTTCTTC. Translation gives CASSSHARGDNEQFF.

J is TRBJ2-1 and V is TRBV4-2, with D perhaps matching TRBD2 (6 bases). Looked up from germline, CDR1 is LGHNA and CDR2 is YNFKEQ. This CDR3 has 17 amino acids. The V gene lost 0 bases and the J gene lost 4 bases, with 16 bases spanning the gap. The CDR3 sequence is CASSQESRRELYNEQFF. In DNA, the CDR3 is TGTGCCAGCAGCCAAGAAAGTAGGCGGGAATTATACAATGAGCAGTTCTTC.